The rows below give T cell receptor beta chains drawn from one sample of a study of blood T cell repertoires in COVID-19. The table came from immunoSEQ multiplex PCR; TCRdb's copy has only in-frame clones and leaves some out. The sample holds about 100,000 clones, approximately 70% seen once. Sequencing was done on a sample of peripheral blood. The receptors were sampled from an older man with acute or convalescent COVID-19. Each CDR3 is given with its conserved first and last residue. Each record gives: D gene, CDR3 length, J gene, clone size, V gene, CDR3 protein, CDR3 DNA. The D gene is left open where the match is weak. Part of the rows lack a size; the others show once, few, many or a class for expanded clones.

TRBD1	16	TRBJ1-5	NA	TRBV7-8	CASSLGTGMGNQPQHF	TGTGCCAGCAGCCTGGGGACAGGAATGGGCAATCAGCCCCAGCATTTT
TRBD2	16	TRBJ2-1	NA	TRBV3-1/TRBV3-2	CASSLVGLAAPNEQFF	TGTGCCAGCAGCCTCGTGGGACTAGCGGCTCCCAATGAGCAGTTCTTC
TRBD1	11	TRBJ1-1	NA	TRBV29-1	CSVTGGTEAFF	TGCAGCGTTACAGGGGGGACTGAAGCTTTCTTT
NA	16	TRBJ2-5	few	TRBV21-1	CASSKGDRMIQETQYF	TGTGCCAGCAGCAAAGGGGACAGGATGATACAAGAGACCCAGTACTTC
TRBD2	14	TRBJ2-1	once	TRBV28	CASSPLGGTGEQFF	TGTGCCAGCAGTCCGTTGGGGGGGACGGGTGAGCAGTTCTTC
NA	12	TRBJ2-7	few	TRBV15	CATSRDRYEQYF	TGTGCCACCAGCAGAGATAGATACGAGCAGTACTTC
TRBD2	18	TRBJ2-7	once	TRBV7-4	CASSFLPTSANTWYEQYF	TGTGCCAGCAGCTTCCTTCCGACTAGCGCGAATACATGGTACGAGCAGTACTTC
TRBD1	13	TRBJ1-5	NA	TRBV28	CASRRQGGQPQHF	TGTGCCAGCAGAAGACAGGGCGGTCAGCCCCAGCATTTT
TRBD2	16	TRBJ2-4	once	TRBV4-2	CASSPQLPRGGNIQYF	TGTGCCAGCAGCCCTCAATTGCCCCGGGGGGGAAACATTCAGTACTTC
NA	14	TRBJ1-1	NA	TRBV9	CASSVGRASTEAFF	TGTGCCAGCAGCGTAGGCAGGGCTTCCACTGAAGCTTTCTTT
TRBD2	16	TRBJ2-5	few	TRBV5-4	CASSPTSGRRGETQYF	TGTGCCAGCAGCCCTACTAGCGGGAGGCGAGGAGAGACCCAGTACTTC
TRBD2	19	TRBJ2-1	once	TRBV18	CASSPYGTSGRSSYNEQFF	TGTGCCAGCTCACCATACGGGACTAGCGGGAGGAGCTCCTACAATGAGCAGTTCTTC
NA	14	TRBJ2-1	once	TRBV29-1	CSVVGGTSYNEQFF	TGCAGCGTTGTGGGCGGGACCTCCTACAATGAGCAGTTCTTC
NA	13	TRBJ1-1	NA	TRBV18	CASSLGRNTEAFF	TGTGCCAGCTCACTGGGGAGGAACACTGAAGCTTTCTTT
TRBD2	15	TRBJ2-7	NA	TRBV7-6	CASSPGTSGRYEQYF	TGTGCCAGCAGCCCGGGGACTAGCGGGAGATACGAGCAGTACTTC
TRBD1	18	TRBJ1-6	NA	TRBV15	CATSRGSGTGTYNSPLHF	TGTGCCACCAGCAGAGGATCCGGGACAGGGACCTATAATTCACCCCTCCACTTT
TRBD2	18	TRBJ2-2	few	TRBV4-3	CASSLLFSPSGNTGELFF	TGCGCCAGCAGCCTCCTGTTTAGCCCTAGCGGGAACACCGGGGAGCTGTTTTTT
NA	14	TRBJ1-5	NA	TRBV10-3	CAISESPGVQPQHF	TGTGCCATCAGTGAGTCGCCCGGGGTTCAGCCCCAGCATTTT
TRBD2	14	TRBJ2-1	NA	TRBV30	CAWGGEASNNEQFF	TGTGCCTGGGGGGGGGAGGCTTCGAACAATGAGCAGTTCTTC
TRBD2	15	TRBJ2-7	once	TRBV28	CASRTTGTSAYEQYF	TGTGCCAGCAGGACGACCGGGACTAGCGCGTACGAGCAGTACTTC
TRBD2	15	TRBJ2-7	NA	TRBV4-1	CASSQTGTSSYEQYF	TGCGCCAGCAGCCAAACGGGGACTAGCAGCTACGAGCAGTACTTC
NA	15	TRBJ2-1	NA	TRBV12-5	CASGSRGPPYNEQFF	TGTGCTAGTGGTTCCAGGGGCCCTCCTTACAATGAGCAGTTCTTC
NA	14	TRBJ2-7	few	TRBV7-2	CASSAVQGWYEQYF	TGTGCCAGCAGCGCCGTACAGGGCTGGTACGAGCAGTACTTC
NA	15	TRBJ2-4	NA	TRBV19	CASTRTDLAKNIQYF	TGTGCCAGTACCAGGACAGACTTAGCCAAAAACATTCAGTACTTC
TRBD2	15	TRBJ2-3	NA	TRBV19	CASSRAGGGTDTQYF	TGTGCCAGTAGCCGCGCGGGGGGGGGTACAGATACGCAGTATTTT
TRBD2	16	TRBJ2-3	NA	TRBV7-2	CASSLVRGGPADTQYF	TGTGCCAGCAGCTTAGTTCGGGGAGGGCCTGCAGATACGCAGTATTTT
NA	16	TRBJ2-1	few	TRBV5-1	CASSLGWSRGSDEQFF	TGCGCCAGCAGCTTGGGATGGAGCAGGGGAAGCGATGAGCAGTTCTTC
NA	14	TRBJ2-3	NA	TRBV10-2	CASLRAVTTDTQYF	TGCGCCAGCTTGCGAGCGGTTACCACAGATACGCAGTATTTT
TRBD1	14	TRBJ1-5	many	TRBV27	CASSLGQGYQPQHF	TGTGCCAGCAGTTTGGGACAGGGCTATCAGCCCCAGCATTTT
NA	18	TRBJ2-1	NA	TRBV27	CASSLNRAKRSSYNEQFF	TGTGCCAGCAGCCTGAACAGGGCGAAAAGAAGCTCCTACAATGAGCAGTTCTTC
TRBD2	15	TRBJ2-7	NA	TRBV5-1	CASSVDGTSGYEQYF	TGCGCCAGCAGCGTCGACGGGACTAGCGGCTACGAGCAGTACTTC
NA	14	TRBJ1-2	NA	TRBV5-4	CASSLSAASYGYTF	TGTGCCAGCAGCTTATCGGCAGCTAGCTATGGCTACACCTTC
TRBD2	15	TRBJ2-3	few	TRBV5-1	CASSVIAGESDTQYF	TGCGCCAGCAGCGTTATAGCGGGAGAGTCAGATACGCAGTATTTT
NA	13	TRBJ2-7	once	TRBV27	CASRGGNSYEQYF	TGTGCCAGCAGAGGCGGGAATTCCTACGAGCAGTACTTC
TRBD1	14	TRBJ2-7	NA	TRBV28	CASSFRDRAYEQYF	TGTGCCAGCAGTTTCCGGGACAGGGCCTACGAGCAGTACTTC
TRBD1	15	TRBJ2-1	NA	TRBV4-3	CASSLQAGQGYEQFF	TGCGCCAGCAGCCTTCAAGCGGGACAGGGATATGAGCAGTTCTTC
NA	17	TRBJ1-2	few	TRBV7-9	CASSLESPIPTNYGYTF	TGTGCCAGCAGCTTAGAGAGCCCGATACCCACTAACTATGGCTACACCTTC
NA	13	TRBJ1-2	NA	TRBV11-1	CASSPRAATGYTF	TGTGCCAGCAGCCCGAGGGCGGCGACCGGCTACACCTTC
NA	15	TRBJ1-4	NA	TRBV7-8	CASTKRWRVYEKLFF	TGTGCCAGCACCAAAAGGTGGAGGGTTTATGAAAAACTGTTTTTT
NA	13	TRBJ2-7	many	TRBV6-1	CASSDEVSYEQYF	TGTGCCAGCAGTGATGAGGTCTCCTACGAGCAGTACTTC
NA	12	TRBJ2-7	NA	TRBV3-1/TRBV3-2	CASSQAFYEQYF	TGTGCCAGCAGCCAAGCGTTCTACGAGCAGTACTTC
NA	15	TRBJ1-2	NA	TRBV4-3	CASSQDWSRADGYTF	TGCGCCAGCAGCCAAGATTGGAGCAGGGCGGATGGCTACACCTTC
NA	15	TRBJ1-2	NA	TRBV19	CATQQGDLGNYGYTF	TGTGCCACGCAACAGGGAGATTTGGGTAACTATGGCTACACCTTC
TRBD2	16	TRBJ2-3	NA	TRBV19	CASSIGTSGSTDTQYF	TGTGCCAGTAGTATTGGGACTAGCGGGAGCACAGATACGCAGTATTTT
NA	16	TRBJ2-4	few	TRBV6-2/TRBV6-3	CASSYGGNLAKNIQYF	TGTGCCAGCAGTTATGGGGGGAACCTAGCCAAAAACATTCAGTACTTC